This is a list of T cell receptor beta chains from one sample in a study of T cells in narcolepsy. This table comes from immunoSEQ multiplex PCR, and its TCRdb copy is limited to in-frame clones, with some not included. The sample gives roughly 27,000 clones, approximately 80% of which show up once; around 0.99% is in the top ten. Sequencing used memory (CD45RA-) CD4+ T cells from blood. These receptors were obtained from a human donor in good health. Each CDR3 is given without its conserved first and last residue.

J gene	V gene	CDR3 protein
TRBJ2-2	TRBV19	ASTAIQGTLNTGELF
TRBJ1-4	TRBV19	ASNDLARDEKLF
TRBJ2-4	TRBV6-1	ASIDRIAKNIQY
TRBJ1-6	TRBV6-5	ASSGATFAPLH
TRBJ2-4	TRBV9	ASSVGQGNIQY
TRBJ2-7	TRBV28	ASSLYTGSGAAYEQY
TRBJ1-4	TRBV4-1	ASSQGTLNEKLF
TRBJ2-7	TRBV6-6	ASSYNAGSSHEQY
TRBJ1-1	TRBV7-9	ASLTQGAGNTEAF
TRBJ2-1	TRBV5-1	ASSRSTSGRGHEQF
TRBJ1-1	TRBV7-9	ASSLGNLNTEAF
TRBJ1-2	TRBV11-2	ASSSRGTGYYGYT
TRBJ2-3	TRBV6-1	ASSEFLAGGKSGDTQY
TRBJ1-2	TRBV27	ASGAGQGNSGYT